These 28 T cell receptor beta chains came from one sample sequenced in a study of graft-versus-host responses after intestinal transplantation. Only in-frame clones appear in the TCRdb table, and some are missing; sequencing was by immunoSEQ multiplex PCR. The table lists about 9,600 clones, 60% to 85% of them singletons. Graft tissue was processed to release intraepithelial and lamina propria lymphocytes. The sequencing here drew on ileum tissue, taken 472 days after intestinal transplantation. All receptors derive from a human patient who received an intestinal transplant, so some T cells may come from the graft donor.

This chain uses TRBV5-1 with TRBJ1-2, with TRBD1 identical over 8 bases. V dropped 0 bases and J dropped 7; count of bases not matched to a gene: 8. The CDR3 consists of 15 residues. Germline CDR1 is SGHRS and CDR2 is YFSETQ. This CDR3 is CASSLADRDGGGYTF. The CDR3 DNA follows: TGCGCCAGCAGCTTGGCGGACAGGGATGGCGGTGGCTACACCTTC.

This clone was observed a single time. The rearrangement joins TRBV19 to TRBJ1-5, with 11 bases aligning to TRBD1. CDR1 LNHDA and CDR2 SQIVND come from the germline V gene (reference sequence). This CDR3 has 16 amino acids. V shed 7 bases and J 6 bases; nucleotides not matched to a gene: 11. CDR3 protein: CASNGAGTGGIQPQHF. CDR3 DNA sequence: TGTGCCAGTAACGGAGCCGGGACAGGGGGTATTCAGCCCCAGCATTTT. The whole variable domain, remainder taken from reference TRBV19 and TRBJ1-5, is DGGITQSPKYLFRKEGQNVTLSCEQNLNHDAMYWYRQDPGQGLRLIYYSQIVNDFQKGDIAEGYSVSREKKESFPLTVTSAQKNPTAFYLCASNGAGTGGIQPQHFGDGTRLSIL.

The CDR3: CASSIKVNTEAFF. The CDR3 region has the DNA TGTGCCAGTAGTATAAAAGTGAACACTGAAGCTTTCTTT. The gene calls are TRBV19 and TRBJ1-1, with no clear D. The germline CDR1 and CDR2 sequences are LNHDA and SQIVND (reference sequence). The CDR3 is 13 amino acids. V was clipped by 2 bases and J by 0 bases, with 4 bases between them.

This sequence joins TRBV29-1 and TRBJ2-5; D might be TRBD2 (5 bases). This CDR3 contains 14 residues. Germline-derived CDR1 and CDR2 are SQVTM and ANQGSEA. Trimming removed 4 bases from V and 5 bases from J, with 17 bases in between. CDR3 sequence (DNA): TGCAGCGTTGCGGTCAGCCGGGGTGGGGAGACCCAGTACTTC. It codes for CSVAVSRGGETQYF.

This chain uses TRBV5-1 with TRBJ1-6; weak D call: TRBD1 (5 bases). The germline CDR1 and CDR2 sequences are SGHRS and YFSETQ. This CDR3 has 16 amino acids. Trimming stripped 3 bases from V and 8 bases from J, with 18 bases between. The DNA for the CDR3 is TGCGCCAGCAGCTGGGGCCCGCGAGGGACTTATTCACCCCTCCACTTT. Its translation is CASSWGPRGTYSPLHF.

The chain employs TRBV5-4 and TRBJ1-2; unclear D gene. CDR1 and CDR2 (germline): SGHNT, YYREEE (reference sequence). The CDR3 loop spans 14 amino acids. V lost 4 bases and J lost 4, with 14 bases in between. CDR3 in DNA: TGTGCCAGCAGCCGCGAGGTCTTGGGCTATGGCTACACCTTC. This codes for CASSREVLGYGYTF.

Concerning this clone: This specimen includes other DNA sequences encoding the same CDR3. The chain employs TRBV4-2 and TRBJ1-4; possibly TRBD1 for D (6 bases). The CDR3 length is 15 residues. Germline values: CDR1 LGHNA, CDR2 YNFKEQ. V lost 0 bases to trimming and J lost 2 bases, with 7 bases between them. The DNA of the CDR3 is TGTGCCAGCAGCCAAGATGGGGGCACTAATGAAAAACTGTTTTTT. Residues: CASSQDGGTNEKLFF.

V usage is TRBV14 and J usage is TRBJ2-7, with D unresolved. Trimming shortened V by 1 base and J by 5 bases, and 6 bases separated the two germline ends. Germline V CDR1 and CDR2: SGHDN, FVKESK. This CDR3 comprises 12 residues. DNA for the CDR3: TGTGCCAGCAGCCAAGCGAGGAACGAGCAGTACTTC. Translation gives CASSQARNEQYF. The entire variable domain, with the rest obtained from reference TRBV14 and TRBJ2-7, is as follows: EAGVTQFPSHSVIEKGQTVTLRCDPISGHDNLYWYRRVMGKEIKFLLHFVKESKQDESGMPNNRFLAERTGGTYSTLKVQPAELEDSGVYFCASSQARNEQYFGPGTRLTVT.

Only one count was recorded for this clone. The chain uses TRBV28 and TRBJ2-1, with TRBD2 matching over 9 bases. The junction had 4 bases not matched to a gene; V was cut back by 7 bases and J by 3 bases. This CDR3 has 14 residues. Germline loops: CDR1 MDHEN, CDR2 SYDVKM. CDR3 nucleotides: TGTGCCAGCATATCTAGCGGGATCTACAATGAGCAGTTCTTC. It specifies CASISSGIYNEQFF.

This clone was detected once. The V and J genes are TRBV4-1 and TRBJ2-5, with 7 bases that match TRBD1. CDR1 is MGHRA, CDR2 YSYEKL, per germline. This CDR3 region has 13 residues. V was pared by 8 bases and J by 11 bases, with 14 bases of the junction left unmatched. Here the CDR3 DNA reads TGCGCCAGCCGGGACAGTGGGCGCATGGAGCAGTACTTC. This codes for CASRDSGRMEQYF.

The V call is TRBV7-3, the J call TRBJ2-1, with no clear D. V was cut by 3 bases and J by 4 bases, with 7 bases left in between. In germline, CDR1 is SGHTA, CDR2 FQGTGA. This CDR3 is built from 13 residues. The CDR3 DNA reads as TGTGCCAGCAGCTTTGACGGATACAATGAGCAGTTCTTC. Its translation is CASSFDGYNEQFF.

V is TRBV15 and J is TRBJ2-5, with D unresolved. V lost 0 bases, J lost 5 bases, and 13 bases lay in between. The CDR3 is made up of 15 amino acids. CDR1 and CDR2 (germline): LNHNV, YYDKDF (reference sequence). The DNA of the CDR3 is TGTGCCACCAGCAGAGATAGGGAAGGTGGGGAGACCCAGTACTTC. Its translation: CATSRDREGGETQYF.

As to this clone: One end of the junction fails to match germline, which may point to a read error. This chain uses TRBV30 with TRBJ1-6; D is uncertain. The CDR3 consists of 13 residues. CDR1 is GTSNPN, CDR2 SVGIG, per germline (reference sequence). CDR3 region: CAWGVAGVSPLHF. The CDR3 DNA reads as TGTGCCTGGGGTGTGGCAGGTGTCTCACCCCTCCACTTT.

This chain links TRBV7-6 with TRBJ2-1; 7 positions match TRBD1. J gave up 8 bases and V 0 bases, and 4 bases lay outside the gene matches. Germline V lookup: CDR1 SGHVS, CDR2 FNYEAQ. The CDR3 is 14 residues long. CDR3 loop: CASSLAGGPDEQFF. The CDR3, as DNA: TGTGCCAGCAGCTTAGCAGGGGGCCCGGATGAGCAGTTCTTC.

The chain couples TRBV10-3 to TRBJ2-7; D is possibly TRBD2 (6 bases). Germline loops: CDR1 ENHRY, CDR2 SYGVKD. V lost 2 bases and J 1 base, leaving 9 bases between the germline ends. The CDR3 has 14 residues. CDR3 sequence (DNA): TGTGCCATCAGTGAGGGGAGGCTGTCCTACGAGCAGTACTTC. Translated: CAISEGRLSYEQYF.

In this sample, this clone turned up a few times. The chain uses TRBV6-5 and TRBJ2-1, with 8 bases identical to TRBD2. V was pared by 2 bases and J by 6 bases, with 0 bases of the junction left unmatched. The CDR3 totals 13 residues. Germline V gene sequence: CDR1 MNHEY, CDR2 SVGAGI. CDR3 bases: TGTGCCAGCAGTTACGGACTAGCCAATGAGCAGTTCTTC. Translated, it gives CASSYGLANEQFF.

V usage is TRBV6-4 and J usage is TRBJ1-6; D is ambiguous. Trimming removed 3 bases from V and 7 bases from J, with 10 bases in between. The CDR3 consists of 14 residues. Germline-derived CDR1 and CDR2 are MRHNA and SNTAGT. CDR3 coding DNA: TGTGCCAGCAGTGAGAGAGGAACCAATTCACCCCTCCACTTT. It translates to CASSERGTNSPLHF.

This clone came up a few times. This rearrangement joins TRBV4-1 to TRBJ2-2; 7 positions match TRBD2. The trim removed 4 bases at V and 6 bases at J, leaving 2 bases unmatched. From germline, CDR1 is MGHRA and CDR2 YSYEKL. The CDR3 runs to 13 residues. This CDR3 is CASSPSGPGELFF. The CDR3 bases are TGCGCCAGCAGCCCTAGCGGTCCCGGGGAGCTGTTTTTT.

This clone was counted a few times. The chain recombines TRBV6-5 with TRBJ2-7; 8 bases map to TRBD1. This CDR3 is built from 14 residues. Trimming removed 4 bases from V and 4 bases from J; junction bases left unmatched: 6. Germline V gene sequence: CDR1 MNHEY, CDR2 SVGAGI. The CDR3 DNA is TGTGCCAGCAGTTTTGAGCAGGGGGCATACGAGCAGTACTTC. Protein product: CASSFEQGAYEQYF.

V is TRBV5-1 and J is TRBJ2-3, with D perhaps TRBD1 or TRBD2 (6 bases each). V was pared by 1 base and J by 5 bases, with 11 bases between. The CDR3 has 14 residues. Germline CDR1 and CDR2: SGHRS and YFSETQ. The CDR3 DNA sequence: TGCGCCAGCAGCTTGTTGGGGGGCTTAGATACGCAGTATTTT. Translated, it gives CASSLLGGLDTQYF.

The CDR3 loop reads CAIRPRDKNTGELFF. The CDR3 bases are TGTGCCATCAGGCCCCGGGACAAGAACACCGGGGAGCTGTTTTTT. The chain couples TRBV10-3 to TRBJ2-2, with D tentatively TRBD1 (6 bases). The CDR3 consists of 15 residues. Trimming left V 6 bases short and J 1 base short, with 12 bases between. Germline assignment: CDR1 ENHRY and CDR2 SYGVKD.

The chain joins TRBV6-5 to TRBJ2-7, with no clear D. This CDR3 comprises 13 residues. The V end was cut by 5 bases, the J end by 0 bases, with 8 bases between. Germline V gene data show CDR1 as MNHEY and CDR2 as SVGAGI. This CDR3 is CASSVGYSYEQYF. Written as DNA, the CDR3 is TGTGCCAGCAGTGTGGGATACTCCTACGAGCAGTACTTC.

The chain uses TRBV6-1 and TRBJ1-3; 9 bases align to TRBD1. V gave up 4 bases and J gave up 2 bases; unmatched junction bases: 15. The CDR3 runs 19 residues. The V gene's germline CDR1 is MNHNS and CDR2 SASEGT. This CDR3 reads CASSVTQEDRGTAGNTIYF. As DNA, the CDR3 is TGTGCCAGCAGTGTTACCCAAGAAGACAGGGGGACAGCTGGAAACACCATATATTTT.

This clone has just a few counts. The chain has TRBV7-2 and TRBJ2-3; D is perhaps TRBD1 (5 bases). The germline V and J ends were trimmed by 4 bases and 6 bases, with 14 bases remaining between them. The CDR3 spans 14 residues. From germline, CDR1 is SGHTA and CDR2 FQGNSA. The CDR3 loop reads CASSYLGSGDTQYF. DNA of the CDR3: TGTGCCAGCAGCTACCTAGGGTCAGGGGATACGCAGTATTTT.

In its sample, this clone was seen once. The chain uses TRBV29-1 and TRBJ2-1, with D perhaps TRBD1 or TRBD2 (6 bases each). The V end was cut by 4 bases, the J end by 0 bases, with 13 bases between. The CDR3 runs to 15 residues. Per germline, CDR1 SQVTM and CDR2 ANQGSEA. The CDR3 nucleotides read TGCAGCGTTGCGGGGGCACTAGACTCCTACAATGAGCAGTTCTTC. It is translated as CSVAGALDSYNEQFF.

This clone has a single count. V and J are TRBV9 and TRBJ2-1, with D perhaps TRBD2 (7 bases). The V end lost 3 bases, the J end lost 7 bases, and 20 bases lay between the germline ends. The V gene's germline CDR1 is SGDLS and CDR2 YYNGEE. The CDR3 is 16 amino acids. The CDR3 is CASSAGAGAAGNEQFF. The CDR3 DNA reads TGTGCCAGCAGCGCGGGGGCGGGGGCCGCCGGGAATGAGCAGTTCTTC.

This clone was picked up a small number of times. The chain couples TRBV2 to TRBJ2-1; 10 bases map to TRBD2. Germline CDR1 SNHLY, CDR2 FYNNEI. Unmatched junction bases numbered 2, after V lost 4 bases and J lost 2 bases. The CDR3 sequence is 15 residues long. The CDR3 region has the DNA TGTGCCAGCAGTGTTGGACTAGCGGCCTACAATGAGCAGTTCTTC. Its translation is CASSVGLAAYNEQFF.

This clone was recorded a few times. The chain joins TRBV9 to TRBJ2-7; 8 bases map to TRBD1. Losses at the gene ends were 0 bases for V and 2 bases for J; bases not matched to a gene: 10. Germline V CDR1 and CDR2: SGDLS, YYNGEE. CDR3 length: 17 residues. The CDR3 reads CASSVVPYPGQAYEQYF. The CDR3 bases are TGTGCCAGCAGCGTAGTTCCCTACCCGGGACAGGCCTACGAGCAGTACTTC.